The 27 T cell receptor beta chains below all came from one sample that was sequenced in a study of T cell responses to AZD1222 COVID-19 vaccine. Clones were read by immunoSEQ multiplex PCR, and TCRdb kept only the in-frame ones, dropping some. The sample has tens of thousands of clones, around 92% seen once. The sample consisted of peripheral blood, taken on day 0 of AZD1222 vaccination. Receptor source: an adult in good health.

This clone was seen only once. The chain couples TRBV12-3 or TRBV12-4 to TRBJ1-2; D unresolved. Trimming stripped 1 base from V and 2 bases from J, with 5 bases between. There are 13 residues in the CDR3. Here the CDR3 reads CASSLGVNYGYTF. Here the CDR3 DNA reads TGTGCCAGCAGTTTAGGGGTCAACTATGGCTACACCTTC.

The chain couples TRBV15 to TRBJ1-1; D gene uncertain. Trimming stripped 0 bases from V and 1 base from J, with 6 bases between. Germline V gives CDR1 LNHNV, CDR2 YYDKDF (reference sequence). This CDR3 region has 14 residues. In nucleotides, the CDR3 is TGTGCCACCAGCAGAGATCGAAGGAACACTGAAGCTTTCTTT. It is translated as CATSRDRRNTEAFF.

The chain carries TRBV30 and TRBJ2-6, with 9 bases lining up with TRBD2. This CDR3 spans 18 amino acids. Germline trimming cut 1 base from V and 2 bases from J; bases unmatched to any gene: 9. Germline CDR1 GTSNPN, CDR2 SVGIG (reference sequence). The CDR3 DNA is TGTGCCTGGAGTGCTGGTCGCGGGAGGGCCCCTGGGGCCAACGTCCTGACTTTC. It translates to CAWSAGRGRAPGANVLTF. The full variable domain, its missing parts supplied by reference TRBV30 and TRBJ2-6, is SQTIHQWPATLVQPVGSPLSLECTVEGTSNPNLYWYRQAAGRGLQLLFYSVGIGQISSEVPQNLSASRPQDRQFILSSKKLLLSDSGFYLCAWSAGRGRAPGANVLTFGAGSRLTVL.

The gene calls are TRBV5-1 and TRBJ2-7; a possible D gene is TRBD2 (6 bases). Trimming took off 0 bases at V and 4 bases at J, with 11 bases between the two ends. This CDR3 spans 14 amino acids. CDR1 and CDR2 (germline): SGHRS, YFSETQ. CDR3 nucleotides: TGCGCCAGCAGCTTGGTCGCGGGGAATTACGAGCAGTACTTC. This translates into CASSLVAGNYEQYF.

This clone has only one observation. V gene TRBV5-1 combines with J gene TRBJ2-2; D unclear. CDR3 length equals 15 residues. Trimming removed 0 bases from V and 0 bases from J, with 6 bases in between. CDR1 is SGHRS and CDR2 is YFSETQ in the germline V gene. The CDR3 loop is CASSLDRTNTGELFF. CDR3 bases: TGCGCCAGCAGCTTGGATCGTACGAACACCGGGGAGCTGTTTTTT.

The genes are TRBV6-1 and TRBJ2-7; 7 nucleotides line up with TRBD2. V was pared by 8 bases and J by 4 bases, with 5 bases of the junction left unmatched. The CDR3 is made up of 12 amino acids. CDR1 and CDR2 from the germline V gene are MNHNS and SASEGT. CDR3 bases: TGTGCCAGCCGGGACTACCAATACGAGCAGTACTTC. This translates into CASRDYQYEQYF.

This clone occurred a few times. The CDR3 spells CASSFGVGLNQPQHF. For the CDR3, the DNA is TGTGCCAGCAGCTTTGGAGTAGGACTCAATCAGCCCCAGCATTTT. The genes are TRBV7-2 and TRBJ1-5; D unclear. V was trimmed by 3 bases and J by 3 bases, leaving 12 bases between them. The CDR3 runs 15 residues. The germline gives CDR1 SGHTA, CDR2 FQGNSA.

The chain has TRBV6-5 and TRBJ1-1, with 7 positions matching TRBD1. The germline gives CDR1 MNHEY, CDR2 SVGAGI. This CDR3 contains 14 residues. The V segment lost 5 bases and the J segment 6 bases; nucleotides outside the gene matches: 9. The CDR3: CASSIDRVLPEAFF. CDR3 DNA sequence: TGTGCCAGCAGTATAGACAGGGTTCTGCCTGAAGCTTTCTTT.

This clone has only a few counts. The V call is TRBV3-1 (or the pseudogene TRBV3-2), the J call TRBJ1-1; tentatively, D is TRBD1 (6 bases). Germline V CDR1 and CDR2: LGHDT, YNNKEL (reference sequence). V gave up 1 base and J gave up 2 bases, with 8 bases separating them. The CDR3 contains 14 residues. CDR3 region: CASSQGTVNTEAFF. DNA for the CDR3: TGTGCCAGCAGCCAAGGGACAGTAAACACTGAAGCTTTCTTT.

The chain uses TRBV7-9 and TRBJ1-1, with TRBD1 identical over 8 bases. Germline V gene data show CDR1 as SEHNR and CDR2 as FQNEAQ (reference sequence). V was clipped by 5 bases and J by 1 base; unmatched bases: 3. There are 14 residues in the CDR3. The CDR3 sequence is CASSPDRGNTEAFF. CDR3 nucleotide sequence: TGTGCCAGCAGCCCCGACAGGGGGAACACTGAAGCTTTCTTT.

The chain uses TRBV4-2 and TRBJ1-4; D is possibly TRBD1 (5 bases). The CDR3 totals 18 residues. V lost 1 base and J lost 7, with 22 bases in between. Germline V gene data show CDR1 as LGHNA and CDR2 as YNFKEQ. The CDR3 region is CASSQGFGRRSRGEKLFF. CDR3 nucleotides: TGTGCCAGCAGCCAAGGGTTCGGACGCCGATCAAGGGGTGAAAAACTGTTTTTT.

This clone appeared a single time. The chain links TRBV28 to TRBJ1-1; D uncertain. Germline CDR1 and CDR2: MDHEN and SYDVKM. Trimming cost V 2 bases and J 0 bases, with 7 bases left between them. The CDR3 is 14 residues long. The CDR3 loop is CASSLKVMNTEAFF. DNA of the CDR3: TGTGCCAGCAGTTTAAAGGTTATGAACACTGAAGCTTTCTTT.

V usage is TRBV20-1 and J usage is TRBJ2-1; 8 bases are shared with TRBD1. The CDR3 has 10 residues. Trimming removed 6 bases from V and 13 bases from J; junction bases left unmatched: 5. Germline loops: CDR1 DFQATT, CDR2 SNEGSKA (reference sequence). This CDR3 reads CSATDRAQFF. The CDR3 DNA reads TGCAGTGCGACGGACAGGGCACAGTTCTTC.

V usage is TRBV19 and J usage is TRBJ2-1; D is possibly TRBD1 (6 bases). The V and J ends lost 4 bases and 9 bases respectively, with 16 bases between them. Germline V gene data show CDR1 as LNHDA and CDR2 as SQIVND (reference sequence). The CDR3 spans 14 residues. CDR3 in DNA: TGTGCCAGTAGTAGAACTGGGGGCGACGCTGAGCAGTTCTTC. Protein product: CASSRTGGDAEQFF.

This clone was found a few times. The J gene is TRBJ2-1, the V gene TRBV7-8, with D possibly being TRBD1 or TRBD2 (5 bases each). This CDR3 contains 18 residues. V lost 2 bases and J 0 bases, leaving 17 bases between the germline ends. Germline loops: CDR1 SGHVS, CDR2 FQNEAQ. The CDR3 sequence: CASSLRVGDQSSYNEQFF. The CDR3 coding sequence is TGTGCCAGCAGCTTAAGGGTGGGGGACCAGAGCTCCTACAATGAGCAGTTCTTC.

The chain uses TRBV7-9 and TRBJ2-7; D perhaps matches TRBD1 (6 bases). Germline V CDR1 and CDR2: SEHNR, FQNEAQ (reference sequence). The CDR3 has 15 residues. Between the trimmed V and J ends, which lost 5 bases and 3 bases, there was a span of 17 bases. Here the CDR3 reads CASSPNRQASYEQYF. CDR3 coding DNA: TGTGCCAGCAGCCCTAACCGACAGGCCAGCTACGAGCAGTACTTC.

Written as DNA, the CDR3 is TGTGCCAGTAGTATAGACCTCTTACGAGCAACGCCGTCCTACGAGCAGTACTTC. As protein: CASSIDLLRATPSYEQYF. This sequence joins TRBV19 and TRBJ2-7; D not certain. Trimming took off 0 bases at V and 1 base at J, with 19 bases between the two ends. This CDR3 comprises 18 residues. The V gene's germline CDR1 is LNHDA and CDR2 SQIVND (reference sequence).

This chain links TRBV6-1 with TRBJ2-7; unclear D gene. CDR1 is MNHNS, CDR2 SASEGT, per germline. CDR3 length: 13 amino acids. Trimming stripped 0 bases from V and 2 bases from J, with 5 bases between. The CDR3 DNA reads TGTGCCAGCAGTGAAGCGAGGACCTACGAGCAGTACTTC. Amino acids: CASSEARTYEQYF.

CDR3 protein: CASSLSVTLAYNEQFF. Here the CDR3 DNA reads TGTGCCAGCAGCTTGTCAGTGACGCTGGCCTACAATGAGCAGTTCTTC. The V and J genes are TRBV5-4 and TRBJ2-1; D gene unclear. Germline CDR1 is SGHNT and CDR2 is YYREEE (reference sequence). Trimming removed 1 base at V and 2 bases at J, with 13 bases between. The CDR3 is made up of 16 amino acids. The entire variable domain, with the rest obtained from reference TRBV5-4 and TRBJ2-1, is as follows: ETGVTQSPTHLIKTRGQQVTLRCSSQSGHNTVSWYQQALGQGPQFIFQYYREEENGRGNFPPRFSGLQFPNYSSELNVNALELDDSALYLCASSLSVTLAYNEQFFGPGTRLTVL.

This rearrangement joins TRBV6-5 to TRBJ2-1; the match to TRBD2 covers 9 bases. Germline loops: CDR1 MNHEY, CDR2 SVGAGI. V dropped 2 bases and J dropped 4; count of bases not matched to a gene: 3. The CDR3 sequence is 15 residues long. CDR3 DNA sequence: TGTGCCAGCAGTTACCGACTAGCGGCATACAATGAGCAGTTCTTC. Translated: CASSYRLAAYNEQFF.

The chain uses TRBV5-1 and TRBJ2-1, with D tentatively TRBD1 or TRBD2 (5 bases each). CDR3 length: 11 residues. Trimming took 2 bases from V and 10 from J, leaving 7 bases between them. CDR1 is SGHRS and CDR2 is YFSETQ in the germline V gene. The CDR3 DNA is TGCGCCAGCAGCTTAGAGGGGGAGCAGTTCTTC. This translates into CASSLEGEQFF. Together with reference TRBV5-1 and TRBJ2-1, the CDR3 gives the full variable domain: KAGVTQTPRYLIKTRGQQVTLSCSPISGHRSVSWYQQTPGQGLQFLFEYFSETQRNKGNFPGRFSGRQFSNSRSEMNVSTLELGDSALYLCASSLEGEQFFGPGTRLTVL.

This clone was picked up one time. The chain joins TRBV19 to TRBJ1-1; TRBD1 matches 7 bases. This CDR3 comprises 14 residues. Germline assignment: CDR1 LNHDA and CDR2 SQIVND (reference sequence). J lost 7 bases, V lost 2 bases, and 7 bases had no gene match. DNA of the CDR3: TGTGCCAGTAGTATAACAACGAGGGGGCATGAAGCTTTCTTT. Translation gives CASSITTRGHEAFF.

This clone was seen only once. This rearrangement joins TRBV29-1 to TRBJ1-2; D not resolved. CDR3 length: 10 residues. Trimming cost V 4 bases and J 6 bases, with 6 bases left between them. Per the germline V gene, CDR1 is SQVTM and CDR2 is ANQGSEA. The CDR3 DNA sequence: TGCAGCGTTGGTCCGGATGGCTACACCTTC. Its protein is CSVGPDGYTF.

CDR3 DNA: TGTGCCAGTAGTGATCTAGCGGGAAGCTCCTACAATGAGCAGTTCTTC. Protein: CASSDLAGSSYNEQFF. This chain joins TRBV19 and TRBJ2-1; 9 bases are a match to TRBD2. The length of the CDR3 is 16 residues. Germline V lookup: CDR1 LNHDA, CDR2 SQIVND (reference sequence). Unmatched junction bases numbered 5, after V lost 5 bases and J lost 0 bases.

DNA of the CDR3: TGTGCCAGCAGCTTGGGAGGGGACACCGGGGAGCTGTTTTTT. This sequence encodes CASSLGGDTGELFF. V gene TRBV5-4 combines with J gene TRBJ2-2; D is possibly TRBD1 or TRBD2 (5 bases each). Trimming removed 0 bases at V and 3 bases at J, with 6 bases between. Germline CDR1 is SGHNT and CDR2 is YYREEE (reference sequence). The CDR3 runs 14 residues. The whole variable domain, filled in from reference TRBV5-4 and TRBJ2-2, reads ETGVTQSPTHLIKTRGQQVTLRCSSQSGHNTVSWYQQALGQGPQFIFQYYREEENGRGNFPPRFSGLQFPNYSSELNVNALELDDSALYLCASSLGGDTGELFFGEGSRLTVL.

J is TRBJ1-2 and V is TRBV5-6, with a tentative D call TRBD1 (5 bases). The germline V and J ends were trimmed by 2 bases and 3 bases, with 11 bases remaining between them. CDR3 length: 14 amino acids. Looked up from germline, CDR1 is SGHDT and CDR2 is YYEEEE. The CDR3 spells CASSFVGADYGYTF. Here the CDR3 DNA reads TGTGCCAGCAGCTTCGTCGGGGCAGACTATGGCTACACCTTC. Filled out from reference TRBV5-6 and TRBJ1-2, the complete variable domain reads DAGVTQSPTHLIKTRGQQVTLRCSPKSGHDTVSWYQQALGQGPQFIFQYYEEEERQRGNFPDRFSGHQFPNYSSELNVNALLLGDSALYLCASSFVGADYGYTFGSGTRLTVV.

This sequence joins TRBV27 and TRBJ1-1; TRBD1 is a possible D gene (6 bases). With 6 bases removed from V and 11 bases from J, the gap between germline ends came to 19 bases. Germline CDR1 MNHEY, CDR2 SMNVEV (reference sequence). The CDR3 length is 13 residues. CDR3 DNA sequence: TGTGCCAGCAGAAAACCCCCCACAGGGAGGGCTTTCTTT. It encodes CASRKPPTGRAFF.